Shown below are 10 T cell receptor beta chains from a single sample sequenced in a study of long-term antiretroviral therapy in people with HIV. It was version v3.0 of the immunoSEQ assay that was run at survey level. Measured with immunoSEQ multiplex PCR; TCRdb has only the in-frame clones, and not every one. The table shows 35,000 to 55,000 clones, with roughly 95% occurring only once. The source material was unsorted PBMCs, sampled 3.7 years after starting antiretroviral therapy. Source of these receptors: a woman in her forties or fifties with HIV.

CDR3 loop: CSAKRGAQGTEAFF. The CDR3 DNA reads as TGCAGCGCCAAACGGGGGGCCCAGGGGACTGAAGCTTTCTTT. The chain uses TRBV29-1 and TRBJ1-1, with a weak D call TRBD1 (6 bases). With 7 bases removed from V and 5 bases from J, the gap between germline ends came to 20 bases. This CDR3 comprises 14 residues. CDR1 and CDR2 (germline): SQVTM, ANQGSEA.

The chain uses TRBV19 and TRBJ1-2, with 8 bases aligning to TRBD1. Germline V lookup: CDR1 LNHDA, CDR2 SQIVND (reference sequence). Germline trimming cut 6 bases from V and 8 bases from J; bases unmatched to any gene: 11. The CDR3 totals 14 residues. DNA of the CDR3: TGTGCCAGTAGCATGGACAGGGCCGTGGAAGGCTACACCTTC. It encodes CASSMDRAVEGYTF.

The chain joins TRBV7-2 to TRBJ1-2, with 8 bases matching TRBD1. This CDR3 spans 16 amino acids. The V and J ends lost 0 bases and 5 bases, in that order; junction bases with no gene match: 8. Looked up from germline, CDR1 is SGHTA and CDR2 is FQGNSA. The CDR3 reads CASSLARFGQGYGYTF. In DNA, the CDR3 is TGTGCCAGCAGCTTAGCTAGGTTCGGACAGGGTTATGGCTACACCTTC.

This chain connects TRBV7-2 to TRBJ1-2; TRBD1 is a possible D gene (6 bases). This CDR3 has 15 residues. Per the germline V gene, CDR1 is SGHTA and CDR2 is FQGNSA. Trimming pared 4 bases from V and 4 bases from J, leaving 16 bases between. CDR3 sequence reads: CASSSVTGSGYGYTF. As DNA, the CDR3 is TGTGCCAGCAGCTCCGTAACAGGGTCCGGCTATGGCTACACCTTC.

The genes are TRBV7-2 and TRBJ2-3; no firm D call. Trimming removed 5 bases from V and 2 bases from J, with 14 bases in between. This CDR3 comprises 15 residues. Germline V gene lookup returns CDR1 SGHTA and CDR2 FQGNSA. This CDR3 is CASSPSRNPTDTQYF. As DNA, the CDR3 is TGTGCCAGCAGCCCCTCCCGGAACCCCACAGATACGCAGTATTTT.

This clone has just a few counts. The rearrangement uses TRBV30 and TRBJ1-2; TRBD1 agrees at 7 bases. Germline values: CDR1 GTSNPN, CDR2 SVGIG (reference sequence). This CDR3 is built from 14 residues. V lost 5 bases and J lost 3; bases outside the gene matches: 9. This CDR3 reads CAWESGTADYGYTF. The CDR3 coding sequence is TGTGCCTGGGAATCCGGGACAGCGGACTATGGCTACACCTTC.

The chain is built from TRBV4-1 and TRBJ1-5; D uncertain. The CDR3 runs to 13 residues. V lost 1 base, J lost 7 bases, and 8 bases lay in between. CDR1 and CDR2 from the germline V gene are MGHRA and YSYEKL. Written as DNA, the CDR3 is TGCGCCAGCAGCCAAGGGAGAGTACAGCCCCAGCATTTT. This translates into CASSQGRVQPQHF.

The chain couples TRBV7-3 to TRBJ2-3; 10 bases fit TRBD2. With V trimmed by 2 bases and J by 2 bases, 4 bases remained unmatched. Germline CDR1 is SGHTA and CDR2 is FQGTGA. The CDR3 is 16 residues long. The CDR3 DNA reads as TGTGCCAGCAGCTTACAGCGGGGGGGGATCACAGATACGCAGTATTTT. Amino acids: CASSLQRGGITDTQYF.

This clone occurred once. The rearrangement joins TRBV2 to TRBJ2-7; 10 bases agree with TRBD1. Germline CDR1 and CDR2: SNHLY and FYNNEI. J lost 5 bases, V lost 6 bases, and 4 bases had no gene match. The CDR3 extends over 13 amino acids. The CDR3: CASSGTGVNEQYF. The CDR3 coding sequence is TGTGCCAGCAGCGGGACAGGGGTGAACGAGCAGTACTTC. Looking up the rest from reference TRBV2 and TRBJ2-7 gives the full variable domain: EPEVTQTPSHQVTQMGQEVILRCVPISNHLYFYWYRQILGQKVEFLVSFYNNEISEKSEIFDDQFSVERPDGSNFTLKIRSTKLEDSAMYFCASSGTGVNEQYFGPGTRLTVT.

This CDR3 reads CASSLQGSGETQYF. CDR3 DNA: TGTGCCAGCAGCTTACAGGGTTCTGGAGAGACCCAGTACTTC. The V gene is TRBV5-4, the J gene TRBJ2-5; TRBD1 might be the D (6 bases). V lost 2 bases and J lost 4, with 12 bases in between. The CDR3 length is 14 residues. The germline V gene has CDR1 SGHNT and CDR2 YYREEE (reference sequence).